The 2 T cell receptor beta chains listed next were all sequenced from one sample in a study of T-cell memory formation after mild COVID-19. TCRdb re-called the 5' RACE reads with MiXCR, one entry per CDR3 protein. The sample shows around 430,000 distinct CDR3 sequences, 16% of them seen only once. The sample consisted of PBMCs or a T cell subset sorted from them (not recorded which). These receptor sequences come from a man aged 18 to 30 who had mild COVID-19 (a few samples of this study predate the infection). Cell type and time point are not known.

This sequence joins TRBV28 and TRBJ2-7, with D possibly TRBD2 on 6 matching bases. Looked up from germline, CDR1 is MDHEN and CDR2 is SYDVKM. V was clipped by 3 bases and J by 2 bases, with 11 bases between them. This CDR3 region has 14 residues. The CDR3 nucleotides read TGTGCCAGCAGTTTCCGGGACTTTGCCTACGAGCAGTACGTC. Protein: CASSFRDFAYEQYV.

The chain combines TRBV4-2 with TRBJ2-6; D ambiguous. Germline V gives CDR1 LGHNA, CDR2 YNFKEQ. V was shortened by 4 bases and J by 1 base, with 11 bases between the two germline ends. This CDR3 is 16 amino acids long. CDR3 sequence reads: CASSPFADSGANVLTF. In DNA form, the CDR3 reads TGTGCCAGCAGCCCATTCGCCGATTCTGGGGCCAACGTCCTGACTTTC.